The 3 T cell receptor beta chains listed next were all sequenced from one sample in a study of radiotherapy plus CTLA-4 blockade in lung cancer. Data came from immunoSEQ multiplex PCR; TCRdb stores just in-frame clones and leaves some out. Seen here are some 25,000 clones, about 76% observed once, and the top ten hold 2.5% to 3.5%. Material: peripheral blood, obtained from a patient treated with radiotherapy plus ipilimumab. The receptors here all came from a human donor with non-small cell lung cancer whose response to radiotherapy plus ipilimumab could not be evaluated.

CDR3 coding DNA: TGTGCCATCGGGCAGAGAGATAATTCACCCCTCCACTTT. Translating it yields CAIGQRDNSPLHF. This chain joins TRBV10-3 and TRBJ1-6; D gene uncertain. Germline CDR1 is ENHRY and CDR2 is SYGVKD. Trimming left V 8 bases short and J 5 bases short, with 10 bases between. The CDR3 sequence is 13 residues long.

The chain recombines TRBV7-9 with TRBJ1-4; tentative D call: TRBD1 (5 bases). Trimming stripped 0 bases from V and 8 bases from J, with 13 bases between. The CDR3 has 15 amino acids. Looked up from germline, CDR1 is SEHNR and CDR2 is FQNEAQ (reference sequence). This CDR3 is CASSLARGAEEKLFF. The CDR3 region has the DNA TGTGCCAGCAGCTTAGCTCGCGGGGCCGAGGAAAAACTGTTTTTT. Supplemented by reference TRBV7-9 and TRBJ1-4, the full variable domain reads DTGVSQNPRHKITKRGQNVTFRCDPISEHNRLYWYRQTLGQGPEFLTYFQNEAQLEKSRLLSDRFSAERPKGSFSTLEIQRTEQGDSAMYLCASSLARGAEEKLFFGSGTQLSVL.

This rearrangement joins TRBV14 to TRBJ2-3; the match to TRBD1 covers 9 bases. Per germline, CDR1 SGHDN and CDR2 FVKESK. The length of the CDR3 is 15 residues. Trimming at V came to 4 bases and at J to 5 bases, leaving 7 bases not matched to a gene. This CDR3 reads CASSRKQGAGDTQYF. CDR3 nucleotide sequence: TGTGCCAGCAGCCGCAAACAGGGGGCAGGAGATACGCAGTATTTT. Full variable domain (missing parts from reference TRBV14 and TRBJ2-3): EAGVTQFPSHSVIEKGQTVTLRCDPISGHDNLYWYRRVMGKEIKFLLHFVKESKQDESGMPNNRFLAERTGGTYSTLKVQPAELEDSGVYFCASSRKQGAGDTQYFGPGTRLTVL.